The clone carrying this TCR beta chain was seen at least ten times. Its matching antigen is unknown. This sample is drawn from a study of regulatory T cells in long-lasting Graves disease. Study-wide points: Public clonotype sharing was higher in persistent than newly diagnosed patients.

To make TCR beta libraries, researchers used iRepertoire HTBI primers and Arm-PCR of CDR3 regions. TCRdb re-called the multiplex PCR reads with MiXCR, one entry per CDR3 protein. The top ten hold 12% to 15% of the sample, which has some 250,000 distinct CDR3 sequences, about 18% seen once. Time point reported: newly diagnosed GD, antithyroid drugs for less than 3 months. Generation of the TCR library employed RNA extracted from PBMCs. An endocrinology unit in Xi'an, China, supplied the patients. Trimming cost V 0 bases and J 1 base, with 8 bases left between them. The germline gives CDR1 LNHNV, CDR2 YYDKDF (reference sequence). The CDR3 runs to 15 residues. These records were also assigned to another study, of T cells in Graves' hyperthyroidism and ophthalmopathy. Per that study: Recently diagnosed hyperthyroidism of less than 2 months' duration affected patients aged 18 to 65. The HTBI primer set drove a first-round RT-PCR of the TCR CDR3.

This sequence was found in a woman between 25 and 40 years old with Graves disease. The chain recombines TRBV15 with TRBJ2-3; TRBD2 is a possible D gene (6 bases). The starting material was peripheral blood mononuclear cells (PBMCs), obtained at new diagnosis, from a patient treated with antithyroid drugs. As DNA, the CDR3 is TGTGCCACCAGCAGAGATCCGGGGGGCACAGATACGCAGTATTTT. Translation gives CATSRDPGGTDTQYF. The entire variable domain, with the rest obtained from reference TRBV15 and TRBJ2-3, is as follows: DAMVIQNPRYQVTQFGKPVTLSCSQTLNHNVMYWYQQKSSQAPKLLFHYYDKDFNNEADTPDNFQSRRPNTSFCFLDIRSPGLGDTAMYLCATSRDPGGTDTQYFGPGTRLTVL.